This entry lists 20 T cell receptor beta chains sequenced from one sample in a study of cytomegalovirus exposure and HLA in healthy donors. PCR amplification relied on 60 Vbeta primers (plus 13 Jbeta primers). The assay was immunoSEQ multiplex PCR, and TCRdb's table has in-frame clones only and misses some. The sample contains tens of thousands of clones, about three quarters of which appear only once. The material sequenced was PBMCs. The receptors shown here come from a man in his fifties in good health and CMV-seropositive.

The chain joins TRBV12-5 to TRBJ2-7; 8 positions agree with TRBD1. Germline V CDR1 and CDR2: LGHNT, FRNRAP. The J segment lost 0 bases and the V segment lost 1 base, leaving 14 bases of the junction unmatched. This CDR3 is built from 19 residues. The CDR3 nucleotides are TGTGCTAGTGGTTTGGCCGGGACAGGACTCCTTGTTAGCTCCTACGAGCAGTACTTC. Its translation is CASGLAGTGLLVSSYEQYF. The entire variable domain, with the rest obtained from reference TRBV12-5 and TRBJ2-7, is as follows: DARVTQTPRHKVTEMGQEVTMRCQPILGHNTVFWYRQTMMQGLELLAYFRNRAPLDDSGMPKDRFSAEMPDATLATLKIQPSEPRDSAVYFCASGLAGTGLLVSSYEQYFGPGTRLTVT.

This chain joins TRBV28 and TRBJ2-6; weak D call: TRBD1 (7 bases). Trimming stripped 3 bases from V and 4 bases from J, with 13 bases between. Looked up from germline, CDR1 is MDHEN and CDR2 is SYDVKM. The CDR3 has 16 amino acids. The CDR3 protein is CASSLPGGRGANVLTF. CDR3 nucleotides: TGTGCCAGCAGTTTGCCAGGGGGGCGAGGGGCCAACGTCCTGACTTTC.

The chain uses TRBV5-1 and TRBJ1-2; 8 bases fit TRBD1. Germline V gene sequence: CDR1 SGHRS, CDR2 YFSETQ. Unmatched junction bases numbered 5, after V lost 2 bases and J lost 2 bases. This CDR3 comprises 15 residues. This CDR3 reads CASSFGQGENYGYTF. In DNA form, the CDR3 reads TGCGCCAGCAGCTTTGGACAGGGAGAGAACTATGGCTACACCTTC.

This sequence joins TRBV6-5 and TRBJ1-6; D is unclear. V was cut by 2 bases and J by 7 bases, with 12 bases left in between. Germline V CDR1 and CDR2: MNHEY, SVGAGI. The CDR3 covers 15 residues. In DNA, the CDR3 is TGTGCCAGCAGTTACGAACCCCTATTAAATTCACCCCTCCACTTT. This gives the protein CASSYEPLLNSPLHF.

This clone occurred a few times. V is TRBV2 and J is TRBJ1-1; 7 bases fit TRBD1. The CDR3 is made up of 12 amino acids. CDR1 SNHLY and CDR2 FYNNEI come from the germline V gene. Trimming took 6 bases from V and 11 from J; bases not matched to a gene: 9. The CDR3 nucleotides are TGTGCCAGCAGCTACGACAGGGTTGGGGCTTTCTTT. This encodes CASSYDRVGAFF.

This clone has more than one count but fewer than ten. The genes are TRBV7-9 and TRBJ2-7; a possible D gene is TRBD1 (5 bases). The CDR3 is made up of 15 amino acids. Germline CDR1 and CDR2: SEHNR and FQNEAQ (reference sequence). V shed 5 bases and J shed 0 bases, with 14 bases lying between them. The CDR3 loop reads CASSTRQGRSYEQYF. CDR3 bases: TGTGCCAGCAGCACACGCCAGGGTCGCTCCTACGAGCAGTACTTC.

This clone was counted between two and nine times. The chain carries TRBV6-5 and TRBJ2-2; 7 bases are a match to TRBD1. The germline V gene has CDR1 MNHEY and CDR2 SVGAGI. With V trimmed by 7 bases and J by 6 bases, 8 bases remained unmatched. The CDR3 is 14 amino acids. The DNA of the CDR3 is TGTGCCAGCACTCGCACTCAGGGGGCCGGGGAGCTGTTTTTT. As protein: CASTRTQGAGELFF.

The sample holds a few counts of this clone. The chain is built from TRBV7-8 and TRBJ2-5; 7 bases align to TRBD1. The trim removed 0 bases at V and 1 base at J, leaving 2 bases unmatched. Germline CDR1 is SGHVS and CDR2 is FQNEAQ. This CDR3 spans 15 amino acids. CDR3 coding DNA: TGTGCCAGCAGCTTAGCGGGACAGATCCAAGAGACCCAGTACTTC. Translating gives CASSLAGQIQETQYF.

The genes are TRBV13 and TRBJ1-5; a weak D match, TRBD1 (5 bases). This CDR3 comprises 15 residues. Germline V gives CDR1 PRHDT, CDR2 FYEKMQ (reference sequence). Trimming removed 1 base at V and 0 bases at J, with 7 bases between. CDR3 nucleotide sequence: TGTGCCAGCAGCTTAGCCGGGGGTAGCAATCAGCCCCAGCATTTT. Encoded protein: CASSLAGGSNQPQHF.

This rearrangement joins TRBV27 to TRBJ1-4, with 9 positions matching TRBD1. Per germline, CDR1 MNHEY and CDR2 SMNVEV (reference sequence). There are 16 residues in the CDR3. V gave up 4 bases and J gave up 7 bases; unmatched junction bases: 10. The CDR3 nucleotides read TGTGCCAGCAGTTCAATCAAGGACAGGGGAAGTGAAAAACTGTTTTTT. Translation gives CASSSIKDRGSEKLFF.

The CDR3 reads CASSSLMKDSYGYTF. The CDR3, as DNA: TGTGCCAGCAGCTCCCTTATGAAGGACTCCTATGGCTACACCTTC. The chain links TRBV7-9 to TRBJ1-2; D is uncertain. CDR3 size: 15 residues. V dropped 4 bases and J dropped 4 bases, with 16 bases sitting between them. Germline V gene data show CDR1 as SEHNR and CDR2 as FQNEAQ (reference sequence).

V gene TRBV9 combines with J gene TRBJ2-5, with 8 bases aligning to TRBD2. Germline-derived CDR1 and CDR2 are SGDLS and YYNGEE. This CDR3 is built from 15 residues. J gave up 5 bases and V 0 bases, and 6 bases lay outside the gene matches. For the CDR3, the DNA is TGTGCCAGCAGCGTAGTAGCCAGCGGGAGCGAGACCCAGTACTTC. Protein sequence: CASSVVASGSETQYF.

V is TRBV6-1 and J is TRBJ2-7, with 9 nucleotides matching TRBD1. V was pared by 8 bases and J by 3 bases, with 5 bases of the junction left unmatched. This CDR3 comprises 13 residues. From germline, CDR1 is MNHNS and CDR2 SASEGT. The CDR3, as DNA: TGTGCCAGCGGCCGGGACAGGGTCTACGAGCAGTACTTC. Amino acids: CASGRDRVYEQYF.

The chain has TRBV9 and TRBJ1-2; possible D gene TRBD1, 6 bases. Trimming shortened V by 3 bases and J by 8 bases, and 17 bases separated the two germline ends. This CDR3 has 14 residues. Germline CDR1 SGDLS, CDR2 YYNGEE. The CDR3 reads CASSGITGTSGYTF. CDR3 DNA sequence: TGTGCCAGCAGCGGAATTACCGGGACATCGGGCTACACCTTC.

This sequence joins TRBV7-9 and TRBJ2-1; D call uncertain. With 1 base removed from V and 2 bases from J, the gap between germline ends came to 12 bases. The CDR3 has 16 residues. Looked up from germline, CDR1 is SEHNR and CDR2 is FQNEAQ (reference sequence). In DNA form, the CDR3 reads TGTGCCAGCAGCTTAGTTTGGAGAGACGCCTACAATGAGCAGTTCTTC. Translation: CASSLVWRDAYNEQFF.

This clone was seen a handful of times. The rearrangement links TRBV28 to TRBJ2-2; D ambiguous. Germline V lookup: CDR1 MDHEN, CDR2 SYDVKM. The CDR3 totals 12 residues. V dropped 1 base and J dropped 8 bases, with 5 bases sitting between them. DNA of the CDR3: TGTGCCAGCAGTTTATTCGGGGGGGAGCTGTTTTTT. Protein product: CASSLFGGELFF.

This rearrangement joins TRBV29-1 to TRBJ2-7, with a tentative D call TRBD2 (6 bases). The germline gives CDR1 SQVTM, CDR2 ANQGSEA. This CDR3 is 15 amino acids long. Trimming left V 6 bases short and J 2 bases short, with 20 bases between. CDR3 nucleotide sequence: TGCAGCGTCGGCGGGAACCGGGACGGTGCCTACGAGCAGTACTTC. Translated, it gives CSVGGNRDGAYEQYF.

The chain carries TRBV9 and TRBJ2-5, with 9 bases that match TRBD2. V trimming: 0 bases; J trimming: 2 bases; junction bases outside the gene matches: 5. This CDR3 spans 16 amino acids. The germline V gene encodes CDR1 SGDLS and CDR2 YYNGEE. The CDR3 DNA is TGTGCCAGCAGCGTAGAGGGCGGGAGGGGACAAGAGACCCAGTACTTC. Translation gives CASSVEGGRGQETQYF.

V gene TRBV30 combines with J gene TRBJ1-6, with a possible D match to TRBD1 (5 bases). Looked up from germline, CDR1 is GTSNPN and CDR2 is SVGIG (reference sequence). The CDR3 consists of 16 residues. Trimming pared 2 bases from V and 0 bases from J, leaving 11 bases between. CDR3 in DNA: TGTGCCTGGAGTCAAACAGGACACTCCTATAATTCACCCCTCCACTTT. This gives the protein CAWSQTGHSYNSPLHF.

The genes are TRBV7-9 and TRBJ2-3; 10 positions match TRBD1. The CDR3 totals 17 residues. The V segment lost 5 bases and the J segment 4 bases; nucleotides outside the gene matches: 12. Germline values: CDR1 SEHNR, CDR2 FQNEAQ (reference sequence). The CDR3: CASSPRQTGGRSDTQYF. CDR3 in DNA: TGTGCCAGCAGCCCTAGACAGACAGGGGGCAGGTCAGATACGCAGTATTTT.